The 27 T cell receptor beta chains below come from one sample, sequenced in a study of PD-L1 blockade in urothelial cancer. The data were produced by immunoSEQ multiplex PCR, yet TCRdb's version contains in-frame clones alone and is incomplete. The sample has more than 75,000 clones; roughly 84% are singletons. Time point defined: pretreatment peripheral blood. This specimen was PBMCs, taken around atezolizumab (anti-PD-L1) treatment. The receptors shown here come from a man in his 60s with urothelial cancer.

CDR3 amino acids: CASSLDTDRPQHF. CDR3 sequence (DNA): TGTGCCAGCAGCTTAGATACAGACAGGCCCCAGCATTTT. This sequence joins TRBV11-2 and TRBJ1-5; perhaps TRBD1 as D (5 bases). The V gene's germline CDR1 is SGHAT and CDR2 FQNNGV. This CDR3 has 13 residues. V was shortened by 0 bases and J by 9 bases, with 9 bases between the two germline ends. Using reference TRBV11-2 and TRBJ1-5 for the parts outside the CDR3, the full variable domain is EAGVAQSPRYKIIEKRQSVAFWCNPISGHATLYWYQQILGQGPKLLIQFQNNGVVDDSQLPKDRFSAERLKGVDSTLKIQPAKLEDSAVYLCASSLDTDRPQHFGDGTRLSIL.

This CDR3 is CAWSQGAPNTIYF. Written as DNA, the CDR3 is TGTGCCTGGAGTCAGGGGGCCCCAAACACCATATATTTT. The gene calls are TRBV30 and TRBJ1-3; 8 nucleotides align to TRBD1. The germline V gene encodes CDR1 GTSNPN and CDR2 SVGIG (reference sequence). This CDR3 is built from 13 residues. V trimming: 2 bases; J trimming: 6 bases; junction bases outside the gene matches: 3.

The chain recombines TRBV18 with TRBJ1-1; D is unresolved. V lost 8 bases and J lost 0, with 10 bases in between. There are 13 residues in the CDR3. Per germline, CDR1 KGHSH and CDR2 LQKENI. CDR3 coding DNA: TGTGCCAGCAACGTAGACATGAACACTGAAGCTTTCTTT. Translation gives CASNVDMNTEAFF.

J is TRBJ1-2 and V is TRBV7-9; 10 bases match TRBD1. The CDR3 spans 16 residues. Trimming cost V 5 bases and J 3 bases; bases outside gene matches: 9. CDR1 and CDR2 (germline): SEHNR, FQNEAQ (reference sequence). The CDR3 region has the DNA TGTGCCAGCAGCATCGGACAGGGGGAAGCCTACTATGGCTACACCTTC. Amino acids: CASSIGQGEAYYGYTF.

The table lists this clone with a few counts. The chain employs TRBV5-1 and TRBJ2-7, with 9 nucleotides matching TRBD1. CDR1 SGHRS and CDR2 YFSETQ come from the germline V gene. This CDR3 is built from 15 residues. Trimming removed 0 bases from V and 2 bases from J; junction bases left unmatched: 3. The CDR3 reads CASSLGGTGTYEQYF. CDR3 bases: TGCGCCAGCAGCTTGGGAGGGACAGGGACCTACGAGCAGTACTTC.

The CDR3 nucleotides are TGTGCCAGCAGCGCCAGGGGAGGGAGCCTTAATTCACCCCTCCACTTT. This gives the protein CASSARGGSLNSPLHF. The J gene is TRBJ1-6, the V gene TRBV7-8; TRBD1 might be the D (6 bases). Trimming removed 5 bases from V and 6 bases from J, with 17 bases in between. CDR1 SGHVS and CDR2 FQNEAQ come from the germline V gene. The CDR3 is made up of 16 amino acids.

The chain uses TRBV7-8 and TRBJ2-7, with 10 bases aligning to TRBD1. CDR3 length: 15 amino acids. Germline CDR1 reads SGHVS; CDR2 reads FQNEAQ. Trimming cost V 5 bases and J 6 bases; bases outside gene matches: 10. The CDR3 DNA sequence: TGTGCCAGCAGCGTCAACTGGGACAGGGGAAGCGAGCAGTACTTC. This translates into CASSVNWDRGSEQYF. Variable domain in full (rest from reference TRBV7-8 and TRBJ2-7): GAGVSQSPRYKVAKRGQDVALRCDPISGHVSLFWYQQALGQGPEFLTYFQNEAQLDKSGLPSDRFFAERPEGSVSTLKIQRTQQEDSAVYLCASSVNWDRGSEQYFGPGTRLTVT.

This chain uses TRBV6-1 with TRBJ2-3, with 15 bases that match TRBD2. V lost 6 bases, J lost 4 bases, and 2 bases stayed unmatched. CDR1 and CDR2 (germline): MNHNS, SASEGT. This CDR3 spans 15 amino acids. DNA of the CDR3: TGTGCCAGCAGGGGACTAGCGGGAGGAGCAGATACGCAGTATTTT. Translation: CASRGLAGGADTQYF.

V and J are TRBV28 and TRBJ1-1; 11 bases align to TRBD1. The CDR3 loop spans 15 amino acids. With 4 bases clipped from V and 9 bases from J, the junction kept 10 bases outside the gene matches. Germline assignment: CDR1 MDHEN and CDR2 SYDVKM. The CDR3 sequence is CASSSPPGQGVKAFF. CDR3 sequence (DNA): TGTGCCAGCAGTTCGCCCCCGGGACAGGGGGTTAAAGCTTTCTTT. Filled out from reference TRBV28 and TRBJ1-1, the complete variable domain reads DVKVTQSSRYLVKRTGEKVFLECVQDMDHENMFWYRQDPGLGLRLIYFSYDVKMKEKGDIPEGYSVSREKKERFSLILESASTNQTSMYLCASSSPPGQGVKAFFGQGTRLTVV.

V and J are TRBV2 and TRBJ1-2; D gene ambiguous. V was pared by 1 base and J by 2 bases, with 8 bases between. The germline CDR1 and CDR2 sequences are SNHLY and FYNNEI. This CDR3 region has 14 residues. The CDR3 region is CASSEDSLNYGYTF. DNA of the CDR3: TGTGCCAGCAGTGAAGACAGTTTGAACTATGGCTACACCTTC. Looking up the rest from reference TRBV2 and TRBJ1-2 gives the full variable domain: EPEVTQTPSHQVTQMGQEVILRCVPISNHLYFYWYRQILGQKVEFLVSFYNNEISEKSEIFDDQFSVERPDGSNFTLKIRSTKLEDSAMYFCASSEDSLNYGYTFGSGTRLTVV.

The V and J genes are TRBV10-3 and TRBJ2-5; 7 nucleotides align to TRBD2. In germline, CDR1 is ENHRY, CDR2 SYGVKD. The CDR3 is 18 amino acids. The junction had 20 bases not matched to a gene; V was cut back by 10 bases and J by 0 bases. The CDR3 region is CATRGGDRRGGYQETQYF. CDR3 DNA sequence: TGTGCCACCCGCGGTGGCGACCGGAGGGGAGGGTACCAAGAGACCCAGTACTTC.

The genes are TRBV4-1 and TRBJ2-7; D may be TRBD2 (5 bases). The germline gives CDR1 MGHRA, CDR2 YSYEKL. V was cut by 5 bases and J by 6 bases, with 20 bases left in between. The CDR3 has 15 amino acids. The CDR3 region is CASSSNPAQSGEQYF. The CDR3 bases are TGCGCCAGCAGCTCCAACCCGGCACAGAGCGGCGAGCAGTACTTC.

About this clone: Different DNA sequences within this sample yield the same CDR3. V usage is TRBV5-1 and J usage is TRBJ2-5; possibly TRBD1 for D (5 bases). This CDR3 spans 14 amino acids. Germline assignment: CDR1 SGHRS and CDR2 YFSETQ. Trimming left V 0 bases short and J 4 bases short, with 10 bases between. Here the CDR3 DNA reads TGCGCCAGCAGCTTGGTGGGTCAGGGAGAGACCCAGTACTTC. It specifies CASSLVGQGETQYF.

This clone was counted a single time. This chain links TRBV10-3 with TRBJ2-6, with D perhaps TRBD1 (6 bases). Trimming pared 0 bases from V and 1 base from J, leaving 19 bases between. This CDR3 spans 20 amino acids. Germline V gene lookup returns CDR1 ENHRY and CDR2 SYGVKD. The CDR3 DNA follows: TGTGCCATCAGTGAGTCCCCCTTAGGGGGTCACGGGTCTGGGGCCAACGTCCTGACTTTC. Translated: CAISESPLGGHGSGANVLTF.

This clone was recorded once. This rearrangement joins TRBV7-2 to TRBJ2-2; 7 nucleotides line up with TRBD2. CDR3 size: 17 residues. Germline lookup yields CDR1 SGHTA and CDR2 FQGNSA. V was clipped by 5 bases and J by 6 bases; unmatched bases: 15. Here the CDR3 reads CASSAHRRGFIAGELFF. CDR3 in DNA: TGTGCCAGCAGCGCTCACCGGCGGGGGTTTATCGCCGGGGAGCTGTTTTTT.

The sample holds a few counts of this clone. CDR3 amino acids: CASSVASTGNYGYTF. CDR3 DNA sequence: TGTGCCAGCAGCGTAGCTTCCACAGGGAACTATGGCTACACCTTC. This chain links TRBV9 with TRBJ1-2; D is perhaps TRBD1 (6 bases). The CDR3 sequence is 15 residues long. V was cut by 0 bases and J by 2 bases, with 11 bases left in between. CDR1 and CDR2 from the germline V gene are SGDLS and YYNGEE.

The V gene is TRBV23-1, the J gene TRBJ1-2; TRBD1 aligns across 9 bases. TRBV23-1 is an ORF for which the function is uncertain. The CDR3 loop spans 19 amino acids. The junction had 19 bases not matched to a gene; V was cut back by 0 bases and J by 8 bases. The DNA of the CDR3 is TGCGCCAGCAGTCAATCGGGTAAAAGGACAGGGGCGCTATCCTGGGGCTACACCTTC. Translated: CASSQSGKRTGALSWGYTF.

This clone is a singleton in its sample. This rearrangement joins TRBV9 to TRBJ2-7, with 12 bases that match TRBD2. Trimming took 4 bases from V and 6 from J; bases not matched to a gene: 8. Germline V gene data show CDR1 as SGDLS and CDR2 as YYNGEE. This CDR3 contains 15 residues. CDR3 region: CASSPLAGGPGEQYF. The CDR3 DNA follows: TGTGCCAGCAGCCCTCTAGCGGGAGGGCCGGGCGAGCAGTACTTC.

The rearrangement joins TRBV2 to TRBJ2-1; 12 positions match TRBD2. Losses at the gene ends were 5 bases for V and 9 bases for J; bases not matched to a gene: 8. CDR1 and CDR2 (germline): SNHLY, FYNNEI. The CDR3 extends over 15 amino acids. This CDR3 is CASSRPTSGSFEQFF. The CDR3 DNA sequence: TGTGCCAGCAGTCGCCCGACTAGCGGGAGCTTTGAGCAGTTCTTC.

Here the CDR3 reads CASSPGGPVGTDTQYF. The DNA of the CDR3 is TGTGCCAGCAGCCCGGGGGGCCCCGTTGGAACAGATACGCAGTATTTT. This chain connects TRBV7-9 to TRBJ2-3, with TRBD2 as a possible D gene (7 bases). This CDR3 spans 16 amino acids. Germline V gene lookup returns CDR1 SEHNR and CDR2 FQNEAQ (reference sequence). V was trimmed by 5 bases and J by 3 bases, leaving 18 bases between them.

J is TRBJ2-1 and V is TRBV20-1; the D is unclear. V was shortened by 2 bases and J by 5 bases, with 4 bases between the two germline ends. CDR1 and CDR2 (germline): DFQATT, SNEGSKA (reference sequence). This CDR3 has 11 residues. CDR3 residues: CSARNNNEQFF. The CDR3 DNA is TGCAGTGCTAGAAATAACAATGAGCAGTTCTTC.

The rearrangement joins TRBV19 to TRBJ1-2; no definite D call. Trimming took 11 bases from V and 2 from J, leaving 12 bases between them. The CDR3 loop spans 12 amino acids. The germline V gene encodes CDR1 LNHDA and CDR2 SQIVND (reference sequence). CDR3 amino acids: CAGLDTNYGYTF. Here the CDR3 DNA reads TGTGCCGGACTGGATACGAACTATGGCTACACCTTC.

The chain recombines TRBV6-5 with TRBJ1-2; D may be TRBD1 (6 bases). The V gene's germline CDR1 is MNHEY and CDR2 SVGAGI. This CDR3 comprises 13 residues. V dropped 6 bases and J dropped 8 bases, with 16 bases sitting between them. The CDR3 coding sequence is TGTGCCAGCAGCAATACAGGGAAGGAGGGCTACACCTTC. Translating it yields CASSNTGKEGYTF.

The CDR3 bases are TGCGCCAGCAGCCAAGATGGCGGGGCCGGGACGAACTATGGCTACACCTTC. It yields the protein CASSQDGGAGTNYGYTF. The V gene is TRBV4-1, the J gene TRBJ1-2; the D gene is possibly TRBD1 (5 bases). Trimming pared 0 bases from V and 2 bases from J, leaving 16 bases between. Per germline, CDR1 MGHRA and CDR2 YSYEKL. The CDR3 is 17 residues long.

In regard to this clone: The same CDR3 also results from other DNA sequences found in this sample. The chain links TRBV6-5 to TRBJ1-5; perhaps TRBD1 as D (5 bases). Germline CDR1 and CDR2: MNHEY and SVGAGI. V was clipped by 5 bases and J by 4 bases, with 15 bases between them. The CDR3 is 15 amino acids. CDR3: CASSPQGLGNQPQHF. Written as DNA, the CDR3 is TGTGCCAGCAGTCCGCAGGGACTGGGGAATCAGCCCCAGCATTTT.

The chain links TRBV7-2 to TRBJ1-5, with 9 bases aligning to TRBD1. The CDR3 spans 14 residues. Germline V gene sequence: CDR1 SGHTA, CDR2 FQGNSA. V lost 5 bases and J lost 10; bases outside the gene matches: 9. The CDR3 sequence is CASSPRQGGLPQHF. The DNA for the CDR3 is TGTGCCAGCAGCCCGCGACAGGGGGGTTTACCCCAGCATTTT. Complete variable domain (other parts from reference TRBV7-2 and TRBJ1-5): GAGVSQSPSNKVTEKGKDVELRCDPISGHTALYWYRQSLGQGLEFLIYFQGNSAPDKSGLPSDRFSAERTGGSVSTLTIQRTQQEDSAVYLCASSPRQGGLPQHFGDGTRLSIL.

This rearrangement joins TRBV7-9 to TRBJ2-7, with D maybe TRBD2 (5 bases). With 6 bases removed from V and 3 bases from J, the gap between germline ends came to 15 bases. The CDR3 spans 14 residues. Germline V CDR1 and CDR2: SEHNR, FQNEAQ (reference sequence). CDR3 sequence (DNA): TGTGCCAGCAGTTCTCTAGCTGGAAACTACGAGCAGTACTTC. This codes for CASSSLAGNYEQYF.